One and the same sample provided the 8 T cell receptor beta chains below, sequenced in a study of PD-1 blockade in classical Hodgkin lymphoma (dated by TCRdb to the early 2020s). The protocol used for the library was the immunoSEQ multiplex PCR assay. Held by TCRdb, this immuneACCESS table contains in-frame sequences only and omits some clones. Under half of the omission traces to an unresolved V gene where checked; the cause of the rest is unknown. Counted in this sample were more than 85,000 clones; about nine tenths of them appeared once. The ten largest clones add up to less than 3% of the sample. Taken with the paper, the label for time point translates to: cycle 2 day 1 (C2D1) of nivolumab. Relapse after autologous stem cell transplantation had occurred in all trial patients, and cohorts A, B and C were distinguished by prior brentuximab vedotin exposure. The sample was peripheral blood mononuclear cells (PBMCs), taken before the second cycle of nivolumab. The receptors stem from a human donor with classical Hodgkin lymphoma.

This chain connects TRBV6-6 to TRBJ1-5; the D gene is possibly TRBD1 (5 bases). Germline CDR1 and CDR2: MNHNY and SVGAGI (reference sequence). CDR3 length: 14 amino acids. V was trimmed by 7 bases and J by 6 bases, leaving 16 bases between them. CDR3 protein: CASTPSSQGQPQHF. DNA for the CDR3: TGTGCCAGCACCCCATCAAGTCAGGGTCAGCCCCAGCATTTT.

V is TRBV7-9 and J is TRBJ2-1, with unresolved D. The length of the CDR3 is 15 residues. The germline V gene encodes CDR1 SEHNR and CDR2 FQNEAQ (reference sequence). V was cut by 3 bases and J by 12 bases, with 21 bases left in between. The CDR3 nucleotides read TGTGCCAGCAGCTTTAGTTCGGGTGGGTTAGTTGGGCAGTTCTTC. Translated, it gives CASSFSSGGLVGQFF.

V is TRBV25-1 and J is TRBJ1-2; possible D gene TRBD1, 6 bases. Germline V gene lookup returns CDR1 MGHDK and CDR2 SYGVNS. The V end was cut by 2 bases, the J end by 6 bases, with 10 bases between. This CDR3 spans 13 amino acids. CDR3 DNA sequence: TGTGCCAGCAGTGAAAGGACAGTGGATGGCTACACCTTC. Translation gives CASSERTVDGYTF.

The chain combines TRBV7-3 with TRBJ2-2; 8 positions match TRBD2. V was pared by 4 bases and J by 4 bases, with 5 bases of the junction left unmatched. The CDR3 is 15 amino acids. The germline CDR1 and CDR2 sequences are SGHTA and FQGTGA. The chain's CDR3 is CASSSLGLATGELFF. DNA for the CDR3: TGTGCCAGCAGCTCCCTCGGACTAGCCACCGGGGAGCTGTTTTTT. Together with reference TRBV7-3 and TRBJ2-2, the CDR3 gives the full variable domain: GAGVSQTPSNKVTEKGKYVELRCDPISGHTALYWYRQSLGQGPEFLIYFQGTGAADDSGLPNDRFFAVRPEGSVSTLKIQRTERGDSAVYLCASSSLGLATGELFFGEGSRLTVL.

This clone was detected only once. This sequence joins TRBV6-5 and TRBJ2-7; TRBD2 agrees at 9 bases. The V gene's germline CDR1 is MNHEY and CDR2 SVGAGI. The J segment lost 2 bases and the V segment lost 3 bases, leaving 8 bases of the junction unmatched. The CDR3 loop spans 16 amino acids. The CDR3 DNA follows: TGTGCCAGCAGTTATTTTCTAGCGGGAACCCCCTACGAGCAGTACTTC. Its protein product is CASSYFLAGTPYEQYF.

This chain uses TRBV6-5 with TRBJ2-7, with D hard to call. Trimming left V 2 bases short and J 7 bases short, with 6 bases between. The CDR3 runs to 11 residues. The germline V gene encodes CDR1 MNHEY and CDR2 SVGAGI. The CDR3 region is CASSYLFEQYF. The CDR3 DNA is TGTGCCAGCAGTTACCTCTTTGAGCAGTACTTC.

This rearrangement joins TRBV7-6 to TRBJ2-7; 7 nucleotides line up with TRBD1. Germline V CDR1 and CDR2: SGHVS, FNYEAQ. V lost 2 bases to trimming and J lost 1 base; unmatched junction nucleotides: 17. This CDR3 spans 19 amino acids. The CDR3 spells CASSLRRGERQGFSYEQYF. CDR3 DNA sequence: TGTGCCAGCAGCTTAAGAAGGGGAGAGCGACAGGGCTTTTCCTACGAGCAGTACTTC.

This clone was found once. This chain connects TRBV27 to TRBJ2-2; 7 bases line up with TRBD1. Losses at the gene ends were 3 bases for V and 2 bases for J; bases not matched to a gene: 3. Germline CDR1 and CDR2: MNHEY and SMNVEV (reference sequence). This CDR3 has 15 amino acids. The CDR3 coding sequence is TGTGCCAGCAGTTTGGGACAGTTCAACACCGGGGAGCTGTTTTTT. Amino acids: CASSLGQFNTGELFF.